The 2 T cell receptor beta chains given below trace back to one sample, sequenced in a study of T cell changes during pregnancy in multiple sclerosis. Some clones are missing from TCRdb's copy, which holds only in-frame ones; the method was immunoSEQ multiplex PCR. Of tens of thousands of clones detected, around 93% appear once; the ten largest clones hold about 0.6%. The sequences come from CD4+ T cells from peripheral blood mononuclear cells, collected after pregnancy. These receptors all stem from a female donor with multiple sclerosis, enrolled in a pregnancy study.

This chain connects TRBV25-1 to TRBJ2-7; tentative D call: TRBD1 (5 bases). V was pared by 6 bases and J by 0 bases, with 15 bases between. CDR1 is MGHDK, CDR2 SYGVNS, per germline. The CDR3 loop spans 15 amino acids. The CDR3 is CASSPPQGSSYEQYF. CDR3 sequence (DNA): TGTGCCAGCAGCCCTCCTCAGGGATCCTCCTACGAGCAGTACTTC.

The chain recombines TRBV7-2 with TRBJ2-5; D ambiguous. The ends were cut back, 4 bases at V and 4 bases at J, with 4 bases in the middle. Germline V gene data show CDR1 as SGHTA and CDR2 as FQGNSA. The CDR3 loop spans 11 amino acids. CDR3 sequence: CASSSGETQYF. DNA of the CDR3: TGTGCCAGCAGCTCCGGAGAGACCCAGTACTTC. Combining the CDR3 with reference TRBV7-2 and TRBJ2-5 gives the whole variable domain GAGVSQSPSNKVTEKGKDVELRCDPISGHTALYWYRQSLGQGLEFLIYFQGNSAPDKSGLPSDRFSAERTGGSVSTLTIQRTQQEDSAVYLCASSSGETQYFGPGTRLLVL.